These 18 T cell receptor beta chains came from one sample sequenced in a study of blood T cell repertoires in COVID-19. TCRdb keeps only in-frame clones here, not all; method: immunoSEQ multiplex PCR. This sample has around 120,000 clones, with more than 60% found just once. The specimen sequenced was peripheral blood. These TCRs come from a man aged 65 to 85 with acute or convalescent COVID-19.

In this sample, this clone turned up once. The rearrangement joins TRBV7-9 to TRBJ2-7; TRBD1 aligns across 8 bases. V lost 6 bases to trimming and J lost 4 bases; unmatched junction nucleotides: 8. CDR1 and CDR2 from the germline V gene are SEHNR and FQNEAQ (reference sequence). The CDR3 is 14 residues long. CDR3 sequence reads: CASRLGQGVYEQYF. In nucleotides, the CDR3 is TGTGCCAGCAGGCTCGGACAGGGTGTGTACGAGCAGTACTTC.

The chain combines TRBV5-1 with TRBJ1-1, with 7 nucleotides matching TRBD1. The germline V gene has CDR1 SGHRS and CDR2 YFSETQ. V lost 0 bases and J lost 6; bases outside the gene matches: 11. The CDR3 is made up of 16 amino acids. CDR3 bases: TGCGCCAGCAGCTTGGCCCAGGGGGGCGCATACTCTGAAGCTTTCTTT. Residues: CASSLAQGGAYSEAFF.

This sequence joins TRBV9 and TRBJ1-2; TRBD1 is a possible D gene (6 bases). V was shortened by 2 bases and J by 8 bases, with 19 bases between the two germline ends. The CDR3 length is 15 residues. Per the germline V gene, CDR1 is SGDLS and CDR2 is YYNGEE. The DNA for the CDR3 is TGTGCCAGCAGCGTCGACACAGGGCCTACGATGGGCTACACCTTC. It is translated as CASSVDTGPTMGYTF.

The V call is TRBV4-2, the J call TRBJ1-3; D perhaps matches TRBD1 (6 bases). In germline, CDR1 is LGHNA, CDR2 YNFKEQ. The CDR3 loop spans 18 amino acids. The V end lost 1 base, the J end lost 2 bases, and 18 bases lay between the germline ends. The chain's CDR3 is CASSQGGVVGAAGNTIYF. In DNA form, the CDR3 reads TGTGCCAGCAGCCAAGGAGGAGTGGTGGGGGCAGCTGGAAACACCATATATTTT.

This clone occurred a few times. The V call is TRBV5-1, the J call TRBJ1-1, with 12 positions matching TRBD1. Germline V gene sequence: CDR1 SGHRS, CDR2 YFSETQ. CDR3 size: 15 residues. The ends lost 5 bases at V and 8 bases at J; junction bases unmatched: 10. The CDR3 nucleotides read TGCGCCAGCAGTCTGATGGGACAGGGGGCTACCGAAGCTTTCTTT. As protein: CASSLMGQGATEAFF.

This clone has more than one count but fewer than ten. J is TRBJ2-1 and V is TRBV5-1, with 11 nucleotides matching TRBD2. V shed 0 bases, J shed 9 bases, and the junction held 11 bases outside the gene matches. CDR1 is SGHRS and CDR2 is YFSETQ in the germline V gene. The CDR3 is 17 amino acids. The CDR3 sequence is CASSLALATSGVGEQFF. CDR3 DNA: TGCGCCAGCAGCTTGGCCCTGGCGACTAGCGGGGTGGGTGAGCAGTTCTTC.

The chain is built from TRBV9 and TRBJ2-5; the match to TRBD2 covers 7 bases. The CDR3 totals 17 residues. Germline assignment: CDR1 SGDLS and CDR2 YYNGEE. V shed 0 bases and J 1 base; nucleotides not matched to a gene: 9. CDR3 amino acids: CASSVGGTTVFQETQYF. The CDR3 nucleotides are TGTGCCAGCAGCGTAGGGGGGACTACTGTATTCCAAGAGACCCAGTACTTC.

The chain has TRBV4-2 and TRBJ1-2, with a possible D match to TRBD1 (6 bases). Germline CDR1 reads LGHNA; CDR2 reads YNFKEQ. Trimming pared 1 base from V and 0 bases from J, leaving 6 bases between. The CDR3 spans 14 residues. CDR3 protein: CASSQAGANYGYTF. The CDR3 nucleotides read TGTGCCAGCAGCCAAGCAGGGGCTAACTATGGCTACACCTTC.

The chain joins TRBV5-1 to TRBJ2-2; TRBD1 is a possible D gene (6 bases). Per the germline V gene, CDR1 is SGHRS and CDR2 is YFSETQ. Trimming removed 1 base from V and 6 bases from J, with 16 bases in between. This CDR3 has 16 amino acids. The CDR3 DNA reads as TGCGCCAGCAGCTTGAATCAGGGGTTTCGAGCCGGGGAGCTGTTTTTT. It translates to CASSLNQGFRAGELFF.

This clone was counted a few times. The rearrangement links TRBV13 to TRBJ1-1, with TRBD1 identical over 10 bases. Germline lookup yields CDR1 PRHDT and CDR2 FYEKMQ (reference sequence). J gave up 5 bases and V 4 bases, and 13 bases lay outside the gene matches. This CDR3 contains 17 residues. The CDR3 spells CASSSSRDRGLVTEAFF. The CDR3 DNA reads TGTGCCAGCAGCTCATCCCGGGACAGGGGATTGGTTACTGAAGCTTTCTTT.

V and J are TRBV5-1 and TRBJ2-1; TRBD2 agrees at 7 bases. The junction had 9 bases not matched to a gene; V was cut back by 0 bases and J by 6 bases. This CDR3 has 16 residues. CDR1 and CDR2 (germline): SGHRS, YFSETQ. The CDR3 DNA sequence: TGCGCCAGCAGCTTGGGGTCGGGGGGAGGTGTCAATGAGCAGTTCTTC. This encodes CASSLGSGGGVNEQFF.

The V call is TRBV2, the J call TRBJ2-2; 7 positions match TRBD1. J lost 4 bases, V lost 7 bases, and 9 bases had no gene match. The CDR3 loop spans 15 amino acids. Germline V gives CDR1 SNHLY, CDR2 FYNNEI. The CDR3 reads CASNRDSLSTGELFF. The CDR3 DNA reads as TGTGCCAGCAACCGGGACAGCCTAAGCACCGGGGAGCTGTTTTTT.

This clone was picked up one time. The chain's CDR3 is CASSFGLAGLQETQYF. The CDR3 DNA follows: TGCGCCAGCAGCTTCGGACTAGCGGGTTTACAAGAGACCCAGTACTTC. The V gene is TRBV5-1, the J gene TRBJ2-5, with 11 nucleotides matching TRBD2. Looked up from germline, CDR1 is SGHRS and CDR2 is YFSETQ. J gave up 2 bases and V 2 bases, and 5 bases lay outside the gene matches. This CDR3 is built from 16 residues.

The chain links TRBV6-4 to TRBJ1-3, with D unclear. The CDR3 totals 15 residues. V gave up 5 bases and J gave up 3 bases, with 14 bases separating them. CDR1 and CDR2 (germline): MRHNA, SNTAGT. CDR3 sequence reads: CASSHVKGSGNTIYF. CDR3 DNA sequence: TGTGCCAGCAGTCATGTCAAAGGGAGTGGAAACACCATATATTTT.

This clone was seen a single time. This chain connects TRBV7-2 to TRBJ1-1, with 7 bases aligning to TRBD1. The trim removed 5 bases at V and 0 bases at J, leaving 6 bases unmatched. CDR1 is SGHTA and CDR2 is FQGNSA in the germline V gene. The CDR3 loop spans 15 amino acids. Here the CDR3 DNA reads TGTGCCAGCAGCCCGCAAGGGGGCCTGAACACTGAAGCTTTCTTT. It yields the protein CASSPQGGLNTEAFF.

This chain joins TRBV19 and TRBJ2-1; D perhaps matches TRBD1 (5 bases). This CDR3 is built from 15 residues. Germline CDR1 reads LNHDA; CDR2 reads SQIVND (reference sequence). Between the trimmed V and J ends, which lost 5 bases and 3 bases, there was a span of 14 bases. The CDR3 protein is CASSLSQGFYNEQFF. CDR3 coding DNA: TGTGCCAGTAGTCTATCGCAGGGCTTCTACAATGAGCAGTTCTTC.

The chain has TRBV18 and TRBJ1-1; TRBD1 might be the D (6 bases). CDR1 and CDR2 (germline): KGHSH, LQKENI. CDR3 length: 14 residues. Trimming removed 3 bases from V and 4 bases from J, with 12 bases in between. CDR3 coding DNA: TGTGCCAGCTCACCTCAGAGGGGGACCACTGAAGCTTTCTTT. Amino acids: CASSPQRGTTEAFF.

This clone has more than one count but fewer than ten. The rearrangement links TRBV5-4 to TRBJ2-2, with 7 bases that match TRBD1. V shed 4 bases and J 5 bases; nucleotides not matched to a gene: 8. Germline values: CDR1 SGHNT, CDR2 YYREEE (reference sequence). This CDR3 comprises 15 residues. The CDR3 sequence: CASSLPGQRTGELFF. CDR3 DNA: TGTGCCAGCAGCCTCCCGGGACAGAGGACCGGGGAGCTGTTTTTT.